This is a list of T cell receptor beta chains from one sample in a study of early T cells in non-severe SARS-CoV-2 infection. TCRdb reanalysed the 5' RACE reads using MiXCR and keeps one entry per CDR3 protein. The sample includes 71,000 or so distinct CDR3 sequences, roughly 13% of them seen just once. The specimen was whole blood. The receptors were gathered from an adult who was a healthcare worker with PCR-confirmed SARS-CoV-2 infection or an uninfected control (not recorded which). Both conserved end residues are part of each CDR3. The order of the fields is clone size, D gene, V gene, J gene, CDR3 length, CDR3 protein, CDR3 DNA. A D gene is named only where the DNA matches it firmly. Size values are once, few and many counts, or a class for expanded clones, and some rows have none.

many	TRBD1	TRBV9	TRBJ1-5	15	CASSVEGDRQQPQHF	TGTGCCAGCAGCGTAGAAGGGGACAGACAGCAGCCCCAGCATTTT
-	-	TRBV10-1	TRBJ1-1	12	CASSDGDTEAFF	TGCGCCAGTAGCGACGGAGACACTGAAGCTTTCTTT
few	-	TRBV20-1	TRBJ1-3	12	CSASRDGDTIYF	TGCAGTGCTAGTAGGGACGGGGACACCATATATTTT
few	-	TRBV12-3/TRBV12-4	TRBJ2-5	13	CASSPGPGETQYF	TGTGCCAGCAGCCCGGGTCCGGGGGAGACCCAGTACTTC
many	-	TRBV10-2	TRBJ2-1	13	CASSIVVFNEQFF	TGCGCCAGCTCGATAGTAGTATTCAATGAGCAGTTCTTC
few	TRBD1	TRBV6-6	TRBJ2-7	15	CASSYVGTGGYEQYF	TGTGCCAGCAGTTACGTCGGGACAGGGGGGTACGAGCAGTACTTC
-	TRBD1	TRBV7-9	TRBJ2-4	16	CASSSPTGLAKNIQYF	TGTGCCAGCAGCTCCCCGACAGGGCTAGCCAAAAACATTCAGTACTTC
few	-	TRBV7-9	TRBJ2-1	14	CASSSPTAGNEQFF	TGTGCCAGCAGCTCACCAACCGCTGGCAATGAGCAGTTCTTC
many	-	TRBV7-2	TRBJ1-3	14	CASSLARGRNTIYF	TGTGCCAGCAGCTTAGCCAGGGGCAGAAACACCATATATTTT
-	TRBD1	TRBV27	TRBJ1-5	16	CASSSWTGGASQPQHF	TGTGCCAGCAGTTCATGGACAGGGGGCGCCAGTCAGCCCCAGCATTTT
few	-	TRBV3-1	TRBJ1-3	15	CASSPSTGPGNTIYF	TGTGCCAGCAGCCCATCGACAGGCCCTGGAAACACCATATATTTT
-	-	TRBV6-6	TRBJ1-3	16	CASSYPRRALGNTIYF	TGTGCCAGCAGTTACCCCCGCAGGGCCTTAGGAAACACCATATATTTT
few	TRBD1	TRBV28	TRBJ2-3	16	CASSLNRPQGPDTQYF	TGTGCCAGCAGTTTAAACCGGCCACAGGGGCCAGATACGCAGTATTTT
-	-	TRBV10-3	TRBJ1-5	12	CAISTLAEPQHF	TGTGCCATCAGTACGTTGGCGGAGCCCCAGCATTTT
-	-	TRBV7-3	TRBJ1-5	13	CASSVDRNQPQHF	TGTGCCAGCAGCGTTGACAGGAATCAGCCCCAGCATTTT
many	-	TRBV6-5	TRBJ1-5	19	CASSYCGAGLVGGNQPQHF	TGTGCCAGCAGTTACTGCGGTGCAGGGCTTGTTGGGGGCAATCAGCCCCAGCATTTT
few	-	TRBV7-9	TRBJ1-2	13	CASSLGPNYGYTF	TGTGCCAGCAGCCTGGGACCGAACTATGGCTACACCTTC
-	-	TRBV28	TRBJ2-7	13	CASSRGAAYEQYF	TGTGCCAGCAGCCGAGGGGCAGCCTACGAGCAGTACTTC
many	-	TRBV9	TRBJ1-2	12	CASSVAGHGYTF	TGTGCCAGCAGCGTAGCTGGACATGGCTACACCTTC
many	TRBD1	TRBV9	TRBJ2-3	14	CASSARQGSDTQYF	TGTGCCAGCAGCGCCCGACAGGGGTCAGATACGCAGTATTTT
many	-	TRBV29-1	TRBJ1-1	13	CSVERGRDTEAFF	TGCAGCGTTGAAAGGGGGAGGGATACTGAAGCTTTCTTT
-	-	TRBV12-3/TRBV12-4	TRBJ2-6	17	CASSLSGSTGRANVLTF	TGTGCCAGCAGTTTATCAGGCAGTACCGGGAGGGCCAACGTCCTGACTTTC
few	-	TRBV12-5	TRBJ1-6	17	CASGLARHGHYNSPLHF	TGTGCTAGTGGTTTGGCCCGGCATGGACATTATAATTCACCCCTCCACTTT
-	-	TRBV29-1	TRBJ2-1	13	CSVEGSSYNEQFF	TGCAGCGTCGAGGGAAGCTCCTACAATGAGCAGTTCTTC
few	TRBD1	TRBV20-1	TRBJ1-1	13	CSASPGTGFGAFF	TGCAGTGCCAGTCCCGGGACAGGGTTCGGGGCTTTCTTT
few	-	TRBV30	TRBJ2-7	13	CACKGPSSYEQYF	TGTGCCTGTAAGGGGCCCAGCTCCTACGAGCAGTACTTC
many	-	TRBV7-9	TRBJ1-1	13	CASRYDMNTEAFF	TGTGCCAGCAGATACGACATGAACACTGAAGCTTTCTTT
few	-	TRBV13	TRBJ2-7	14	CASSLRGQGYEQYF	TGTGCCAGCAGCTTACGGGGGCAGGGCTACGAGCAGTACTTC
many	-	TRBV12-3/TRBV12-4	TRBJ2-3	13	CASSFQGSDTQYF	TGTGCCAGCAGTTTTCAGGGATCAGATACGCAGTATTTT
many	TRBD1	TRBV4-2	TRBJ2-3	15	CASSLTGVSTDTQYF	TGTGCCAGCAGCCTGACAGGGGTGAGCACAGATACGCAGTATTTT
few	-	TRBV29-1	TRBJ2-7	13	CSADLGSSSEQYF	TGCAGCGCTGACCTAGGGTCGAGTTCCGAGCAGTACTTC
-	-	TRBV7-3	TRBJ2-2	14	CASSSQTNTGELFF	TGTGCCAGCAGCTCCCAGACAAACACCGGGGAGCTGTTTTTT
few	TRBD2	TRBV12-3/TRBV12-4	TRBJ2-3	15	CASSFIRGGTDTQYF	TGTGCCAGCAGTTTCATACGGGGGGGCACAGATACGCAGTATTTT